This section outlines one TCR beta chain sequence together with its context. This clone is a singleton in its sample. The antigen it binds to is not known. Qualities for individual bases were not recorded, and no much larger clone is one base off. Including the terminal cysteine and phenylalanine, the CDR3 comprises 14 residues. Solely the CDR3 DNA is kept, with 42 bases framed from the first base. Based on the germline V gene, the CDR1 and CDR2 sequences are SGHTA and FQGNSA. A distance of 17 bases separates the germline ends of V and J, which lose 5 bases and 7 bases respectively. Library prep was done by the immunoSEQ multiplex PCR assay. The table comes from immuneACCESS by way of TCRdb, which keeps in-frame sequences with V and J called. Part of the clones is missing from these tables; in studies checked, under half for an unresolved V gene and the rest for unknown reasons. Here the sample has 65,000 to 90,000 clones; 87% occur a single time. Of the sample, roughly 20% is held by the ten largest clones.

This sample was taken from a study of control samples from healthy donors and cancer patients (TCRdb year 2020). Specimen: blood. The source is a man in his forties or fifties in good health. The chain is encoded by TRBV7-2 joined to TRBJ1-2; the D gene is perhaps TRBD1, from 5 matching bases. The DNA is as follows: TGTGCCAGCAGCCCCCTAGGGACGCCCGTTGGCTACACCTTC. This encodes CASSPLGTPVGYTF. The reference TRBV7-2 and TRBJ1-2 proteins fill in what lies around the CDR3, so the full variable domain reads GAGVSQSPSNKVTEKGKDVELRCDPISGHTALYWYRQSLGQGLEFLIYFQGNSAPDKSGLPSDRFSAERTGGSVSTLTIQRTQQEDSAVYLCASSPLGTPVGYTFGSGTRLTVV.